This TCR beta chain was retrieved from a study of blood T cell repertoires in COVID-19. Across the study: Acute and convalescent COVID-19 specimens originated in the United States, Italy and Spain. T cells, B-cell-depleted T cells, or PBMCs provided the cDNA or gDNA that served as material.

The CDR3 is 15 amino acids. Germline V gene sequence: CDR1 KGHSH, CDR2 LQKENI. The J segment lost 0 bases and the V segment lost 3 bases, leaving 2 bases of the junction unmatched. Seattle patients were enrolled while actively infected and followed longitudinally. As handled by the study authors: Cell counts per sample came from amplifying reference gene primers. TCRdb's copy holds only in-frame clones and misses some; the assay was immunoSEQ multiplex PCR. For V, J and clone size, that table is used; D and trimming come from the DNA. The repertoire holds roughly 87,000 clones, with around 85% as singletons.

The V and J genes are TRBV18 and TRBJ1-3; TRBD1 matches at 7 bases. Sequencing was carried out using peripheral blood. The receptor's source is a woman aged 80 or older with COVID-19, enrolled during active disease. CDR3 sequence reads: CASSPTGASGNTIYF. CDR3 sequence (DNA): TGTGCCAGCTCACCTACAGGGGCCTCTGGAAACACCATATATTTT. Full variable domain (outside the CDR3, taken from reference TRBV18 and TRBJ1-3): NAGVMQNPRHLVRRRGQEARLRCSPMKGHSHVYWYRQLPEEGLKFMVYLQKENIIDESGMPKERFSAEFPKEGPSILRIQQVVRGDSAAYFCASSPTGASGNTIYFGEGSWLTVV.